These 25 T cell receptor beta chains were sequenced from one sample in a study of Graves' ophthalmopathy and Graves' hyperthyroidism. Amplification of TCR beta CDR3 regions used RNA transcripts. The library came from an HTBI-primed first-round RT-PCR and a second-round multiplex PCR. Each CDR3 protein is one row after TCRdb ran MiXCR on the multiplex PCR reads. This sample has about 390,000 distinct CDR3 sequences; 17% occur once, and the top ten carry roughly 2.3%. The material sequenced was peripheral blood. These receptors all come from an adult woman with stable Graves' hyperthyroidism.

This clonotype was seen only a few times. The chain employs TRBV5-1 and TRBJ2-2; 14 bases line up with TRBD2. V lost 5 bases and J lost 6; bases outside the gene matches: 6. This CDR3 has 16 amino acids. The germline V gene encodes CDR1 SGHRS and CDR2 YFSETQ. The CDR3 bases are TGCGCCAGCAGTTCCCCGGGACTAGCGGGAGCCGGGGAGCTGTTTTTT. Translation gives CASSSPGLAGAGELFF.

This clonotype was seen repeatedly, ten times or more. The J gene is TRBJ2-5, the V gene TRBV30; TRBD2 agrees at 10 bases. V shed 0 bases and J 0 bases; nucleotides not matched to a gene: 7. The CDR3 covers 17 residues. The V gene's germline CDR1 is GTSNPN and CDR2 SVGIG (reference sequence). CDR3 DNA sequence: TGTGCCTGGAGTGTAATACTAGCGGGATTGAACCAAGAGACCCAGTACTTC. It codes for CAWSVILAGLNQETQYF.

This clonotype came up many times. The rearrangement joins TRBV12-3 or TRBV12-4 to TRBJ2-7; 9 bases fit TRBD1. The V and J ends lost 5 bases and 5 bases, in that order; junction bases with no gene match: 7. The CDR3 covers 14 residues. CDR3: CASSQLDRGHEQYF. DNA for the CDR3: TGTGCCAGCAGTCAGTTGGACAGGGGCCACGAGCAGTACTTC.

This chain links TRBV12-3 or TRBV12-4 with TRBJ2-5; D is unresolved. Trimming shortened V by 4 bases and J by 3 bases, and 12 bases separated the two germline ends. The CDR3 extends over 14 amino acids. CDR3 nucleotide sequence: TGTGCCAGCAGTTGGGTCGGGCAGAAAGAGACCCAGTACTTC. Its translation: CASSWVGQKETQYF.

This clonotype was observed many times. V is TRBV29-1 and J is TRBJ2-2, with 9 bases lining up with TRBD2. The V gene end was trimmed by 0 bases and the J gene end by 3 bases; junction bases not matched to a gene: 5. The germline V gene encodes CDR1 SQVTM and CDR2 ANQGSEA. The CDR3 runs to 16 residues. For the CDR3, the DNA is TGCAGCGTTGAAGATGTAGGCGGGAGGGACACCGGGGAGCTGTTTTTT. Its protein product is CSVEDVGGRDTGELFF.

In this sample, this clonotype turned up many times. The CDR3 DNA follows: TGTGCCAGCAGTTACGGGGGGACGGTGAACACTGAAGCTTTCTTT. Its protein product is CASSYGGTVNTEAFF. The chain employs TRBV6-5 and TRBJ1-1, with a weak D call TRBD1 (5 bases). Germline-derived CDR1 and CDR2 are MNHEY and SVGAGI. The CDR3 has 15 amino acids. Deletions cut 2 bases from V and 0 bases from J, with 10 bases between.

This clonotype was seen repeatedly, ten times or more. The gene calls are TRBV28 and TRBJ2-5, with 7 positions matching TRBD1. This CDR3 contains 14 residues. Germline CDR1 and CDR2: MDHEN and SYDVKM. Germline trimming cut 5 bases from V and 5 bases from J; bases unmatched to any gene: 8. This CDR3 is CASSVSTGWETQYF. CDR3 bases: TGTGCCAGCAGTGTATCGACAGGGTGGGAGACCCAGTACTTC.

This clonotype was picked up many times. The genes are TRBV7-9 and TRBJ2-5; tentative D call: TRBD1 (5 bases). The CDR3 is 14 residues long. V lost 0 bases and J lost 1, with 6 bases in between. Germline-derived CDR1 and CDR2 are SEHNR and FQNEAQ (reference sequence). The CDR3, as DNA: TGTGCCAGCAGCTTAGCCGACAGCCAAGAGACCCAGTACTTC. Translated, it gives CASSLADSQETQYF.

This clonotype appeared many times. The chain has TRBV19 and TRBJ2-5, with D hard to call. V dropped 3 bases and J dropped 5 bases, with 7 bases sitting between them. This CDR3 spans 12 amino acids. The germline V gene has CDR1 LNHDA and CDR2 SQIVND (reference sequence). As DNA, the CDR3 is TGTGCCAGTAGTATCGGGCGGGAGACCCAGTACTTC. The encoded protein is CASSIGRETQYF.

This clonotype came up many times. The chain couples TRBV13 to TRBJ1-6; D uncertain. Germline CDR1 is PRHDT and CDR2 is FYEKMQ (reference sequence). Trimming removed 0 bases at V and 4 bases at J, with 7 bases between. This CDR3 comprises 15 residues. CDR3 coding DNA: TGTGCCAGCAGCTTAGGCGGCGAGTATAATTCACCCCTCCACTTT. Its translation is CASSLGGEYNSPLHF.

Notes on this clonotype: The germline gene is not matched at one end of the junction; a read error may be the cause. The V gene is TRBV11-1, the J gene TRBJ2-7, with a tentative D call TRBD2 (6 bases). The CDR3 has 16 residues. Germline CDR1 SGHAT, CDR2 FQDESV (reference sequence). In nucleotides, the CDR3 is TGTGCCAGCAGCGTAGCGTTCGGGAGCCTCTCCTACGAGCAGTACTTC. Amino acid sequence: CASSVAFGSLSYEQYF.

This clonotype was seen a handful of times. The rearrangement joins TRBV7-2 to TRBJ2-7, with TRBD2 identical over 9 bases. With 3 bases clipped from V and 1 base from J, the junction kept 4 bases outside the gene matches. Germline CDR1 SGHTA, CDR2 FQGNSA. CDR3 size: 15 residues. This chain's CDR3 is CASSFSGSVSYEQYF. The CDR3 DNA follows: TGTGCCAGCAGCTTTAGCGGGAGTGTGTCCTACGAGCAGTACTTC.

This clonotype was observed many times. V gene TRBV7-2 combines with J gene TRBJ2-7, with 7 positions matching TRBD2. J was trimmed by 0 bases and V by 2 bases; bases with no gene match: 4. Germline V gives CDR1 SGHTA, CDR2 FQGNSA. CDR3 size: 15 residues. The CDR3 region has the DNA TGTGCCAGCAGCTTATCAGCGGGGAACTCCTACGAGCAGTACTTC. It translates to CASSLSAGNSYEQYF.

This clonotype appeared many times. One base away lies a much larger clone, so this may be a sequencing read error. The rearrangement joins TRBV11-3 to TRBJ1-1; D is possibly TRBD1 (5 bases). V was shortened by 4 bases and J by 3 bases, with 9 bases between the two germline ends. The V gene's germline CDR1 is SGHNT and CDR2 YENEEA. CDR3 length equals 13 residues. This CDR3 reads CASSSEGYTEAFF. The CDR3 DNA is TGTGCCAGCAGCTCCGAGGGGTACACTGAAGCTTTCTTT.

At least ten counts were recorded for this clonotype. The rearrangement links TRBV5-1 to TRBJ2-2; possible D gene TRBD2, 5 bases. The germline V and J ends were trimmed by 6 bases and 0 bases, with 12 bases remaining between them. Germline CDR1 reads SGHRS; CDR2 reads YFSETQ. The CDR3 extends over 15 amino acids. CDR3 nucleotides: TGCGCCAGCACCATTAGCGTCGCGAACACCGGGGAGCTGTTTTTT. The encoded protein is CASTISVANTGELFF.

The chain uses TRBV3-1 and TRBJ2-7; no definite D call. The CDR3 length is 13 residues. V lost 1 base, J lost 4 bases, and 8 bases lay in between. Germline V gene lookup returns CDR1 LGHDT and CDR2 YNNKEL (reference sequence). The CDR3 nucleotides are TGTGCCAGCAGCCAAGCATCTGGTTACGAGCAGTACTTC. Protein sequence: CASSQASGYEQYF.

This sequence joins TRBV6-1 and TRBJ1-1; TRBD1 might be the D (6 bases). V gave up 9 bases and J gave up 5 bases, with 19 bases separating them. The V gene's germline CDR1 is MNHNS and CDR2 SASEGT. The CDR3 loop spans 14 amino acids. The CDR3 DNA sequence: TGTGCCAGTCAATCGGAGGGGGGACGTACTGAAGCTTTCTTT. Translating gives CASQSEGGRTEAFF.

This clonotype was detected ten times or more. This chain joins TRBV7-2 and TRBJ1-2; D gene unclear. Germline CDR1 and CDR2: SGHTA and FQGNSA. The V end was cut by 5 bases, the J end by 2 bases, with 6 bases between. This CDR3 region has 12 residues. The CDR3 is CASSQINYGYTF. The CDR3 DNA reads TGTGCCAGCAGCCAAATCAACTATGGCTACACCTTC.

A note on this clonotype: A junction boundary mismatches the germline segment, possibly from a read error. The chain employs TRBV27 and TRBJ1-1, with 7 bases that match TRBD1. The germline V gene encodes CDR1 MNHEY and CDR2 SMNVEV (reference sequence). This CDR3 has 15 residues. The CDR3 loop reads CASSQPTGSSTEAFF. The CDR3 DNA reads TGTGCCAGCAGTCAACCGACAGGGAGCAGTACTGAAGCCTTCTTT.

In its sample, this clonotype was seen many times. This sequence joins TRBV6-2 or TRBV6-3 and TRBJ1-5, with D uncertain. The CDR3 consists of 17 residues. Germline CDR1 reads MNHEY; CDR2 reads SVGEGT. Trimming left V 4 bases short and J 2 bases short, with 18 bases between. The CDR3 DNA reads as TGTGCCAGCAGTTGGGAAAGGGTTCAAGATCGCAATCAGCCCCAGCATTTT. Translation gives CASSWERVQDRNQPQHF.

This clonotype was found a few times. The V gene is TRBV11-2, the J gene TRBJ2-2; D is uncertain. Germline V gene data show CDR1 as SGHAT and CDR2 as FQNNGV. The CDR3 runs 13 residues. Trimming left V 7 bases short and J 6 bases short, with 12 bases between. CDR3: CASTQTRAGELFF. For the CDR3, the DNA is TGTGCCAGCACCCAGACCCGGGCCGGGGAGCTGTTTTTT.

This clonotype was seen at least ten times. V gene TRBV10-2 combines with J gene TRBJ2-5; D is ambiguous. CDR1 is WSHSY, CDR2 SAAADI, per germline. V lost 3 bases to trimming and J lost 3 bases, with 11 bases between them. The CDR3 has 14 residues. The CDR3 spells CASSDLGPKETQYF. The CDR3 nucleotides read TGCGCCAGCAGTGACCTAGGGCCAAAAGAGACCCAGTACTTC.

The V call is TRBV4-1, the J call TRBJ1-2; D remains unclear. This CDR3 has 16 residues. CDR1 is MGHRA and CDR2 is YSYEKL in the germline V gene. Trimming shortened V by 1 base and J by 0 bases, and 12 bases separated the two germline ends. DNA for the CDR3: TGCGCCAGCAGCCAAGTAGTGGTCGGAACTAACTATGGCTACACCTTC. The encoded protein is CASSQVVVGTNYGYTF.

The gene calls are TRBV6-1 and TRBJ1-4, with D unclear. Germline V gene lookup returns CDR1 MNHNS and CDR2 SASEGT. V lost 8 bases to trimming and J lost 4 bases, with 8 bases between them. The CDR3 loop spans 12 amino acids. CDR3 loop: CASGHFNEKLFF. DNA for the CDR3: TGTGCCAGCGGCCACTTTAATGAAAAACTGTTTTTT.

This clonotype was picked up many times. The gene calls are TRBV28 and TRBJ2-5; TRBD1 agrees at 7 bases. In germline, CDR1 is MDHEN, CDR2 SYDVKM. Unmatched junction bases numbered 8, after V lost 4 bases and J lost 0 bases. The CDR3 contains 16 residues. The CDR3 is CASSSPPGTDQETQYF. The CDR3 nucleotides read TGTGCCAGCAGTTCTCCCCCCGGGACAGACCAAGAGACCCAGTACTTC.